This T cell receptor beta chain is drawn from a study of response to subunit inactivated influenza vaccine. TCRdb re-derived calls from the RT-PCR reads in MiXCR, one entry per CDR3 protein. The sample comprises about 700,000 distinct CDR3 sequences, 15% to 17% of which are singletons, and more than 9% rests with the top ten. The CDR3 is 16 residues long. V trimming: 3 bases; J trimming: 5 bases; junction bases outside the gene matches: 10. CDR1 and CDR2 from the germline V gene are SGHRS and YFSETQ. The TCR comes from a middle-aged man who received an inactivated influenza vaccine. The chain is built from TRBV5-1 and TRBJ2-5; 10 nucleotides line up with TRBD2. Material: PBMCs from blood, obtained roughly 12 days after vaccination. The CDR3 here is CASSSGPSGSAETQYF. Written as DNA, the CDR3 is TGCGCCAGCAGCTCGGGCCCTAGCGGGAGCGCGGAGACCCAGTACTTC. Full variable domain (outside the CDR3, taken from reference TRBV5-1 and TRBJ2-5): KAGVTQTPRYLIKTRGQQVTLSCSPISGHRSVSWYQQTPGQGLQFLFEYFSETQRNKGNFPGRFSGRQFSNSRSEMNVSTLELGDSALYLCASSSGPSGSAETQYFGPGTRLLVL.